The present TCR beta chain was sequenced within a study of cytomegalovirus exposure and HLA in healthy donors (TCRdb year 2017). Background for the entire study: According to an earlier analysis of around 600 of the donors, about 179 million T cells yielded roughly 110 million unique TCR beta sequences and 276 Gb of sequence data. Typing coverage varied by locus: roughly 629-640 donors for A, B, C, DRB1 and DQB1; around 560 for DQA1; around 610 for DPA1; fewer than 480 for DPB1. An earlier analysis of about 620 of the donors applied high-throughput TCR beta sequencing to assess whether each TCR beta V gene segment acted as functional or pseudogenic. In a later genetic analysis, genome-wide SNP genotypes for about 65% of the 666 donors were used, and that subset was treated as a discovery cohort. To predict cytomegalovirus infection status, the study brought together high-throughput TCR immunosequencing, statistical association of individual TCRs with disease status, and machine learning. Across around 400 genotyped donors of the cohort, an average of approximately 200,000 unique TCR beta nucleotide sequences per donor were sequenced, and 15% to 20% of those sequences were non-productive. The study profiled the T cell repertoires of 666 subjects by immunosequencing and related them to cytomegalovirus serostatus. Of the roughly 400 genotyped donors, 70% to 90% were placed in the genetic ancestry cluster associated with self-reported Caucasian donors. The study was designed to test whether signatures of past pathogen exposure could be identified by cataloging public T cell receptors. To study patterns of TCR occurrence, a later analysis re-analyzed previously published TCR beta repertoires from just over 650 donors and added high-resolution HLA genotyping. Alongside the repertoire data, information on donor age, sex, ethnicity and CMV serostatus was compiled. The later analysis used no new phenotypic data to find candidate immune exposures, relying instead on TCR beta sequences and their occurrence across donors. Every repertoire in the discovery cohort had been generated on one and the same sequencing platform. An early release that covered around 590 HLA-typed donors contained approximately 300 gigabases of sequencing data and roughly 84 million unique TCR sequences. Class I and class II HLA loci were covered by the typing at four-digit resolution. A separate validation cohort of 90 to 150 different subjects was used in addition to the roughly 700-subject first cohort. A handful of DR-DQ haplotypes were handled as single units for association and clustering because linkage in the cohort was strong. Overall results and qualifications from the work: A later analysis found that most CMV-associated TCR beta chains appeared HLA-restricted, with HLA associations seemingly driven largely by CMV exposure. It was suggested by the authors that the approach could potentially be generalized to other disease states and immunological phenotypes. A later analysis reported that several top co-occurrence clusters appeared linked to parvovirus B19, influenza, CMV and Epstein-Barr virus. In vitro tests confirmed that three of the cytomegalovirus-associated TCR beta chains recognize cytomegalovirus antigens. An earlier analysis of some 590 of the donors showed that most TCR beta V segments appeared in productive rearrangements either about 87% or about 30% of the time, which broadly matched IMGT annotations. In a later analysis, HLA-associated TCR beta chains showed more clonal expansion and lower generation probabilities than non-associated chains that were equally common. A further reported finding was that TCR beta sequences accurately predicted the HLA-A and HLA-B alleles for most subjects in the first cohort. Linkage disequilibrium might explain the correlated functional status among segregating V segments, but an unknown experimental factor could not be ruled out. Because the 87-base-pair reads could not distinguish some IMGT-functional V segments, including TRBV6-2 and TRBV6-3, those segments were excluded. A total of 164 TCR beta chains were listed by the study as associated with cytomegalovirus. Approximately 18 rarely observed V segments, including chromosome 9 orphons, were excluded from the earlier analysis of about 500 of the donors because counts were too low. An association between a missense DCLRE1C variant and V-gene and J-gene trimming of TCR beta chains was found in a later genetic analysis and replicated in an independent cohort. This cohort had only TCR beta chains sequenced, and the lack of alpha or paired-chain data limited which features could be detected. Across donors, most TCR sequences were observed very rarely, whereas some public TCRs were present in many individuals. The only immune exposure information available for the cohort was CMV serostatus. HLA typing was unavailable for some donors at each locus, so association tests used only the typed subset. A later analysis associated about 16,000 TCR beta sequences with specific HLA alleles at a false discovery rate of 0.05. Compared with the 666-donor mean, donors in an Asian-associated ancestry cluster had fewer N-insertions in productive TCRs, according to a later genetic analysis. A group of highly shared sequence variants was considered likely to be a technical artifact of the sequencing pipeline. A later analysis found that TCR association rates varied across HLA loci, with DRB1 alleles showing the most associated TCRs and HLA-C alleles the fewest. Sequencing depth was assumed to be roughly uniform across donors in the presence/absence analyses, though that assumption may not hold. Cytomegalovirus status was reported to be diagnosed by the classifier with high specificity and sensitivity in both the original and validation cohorts. Assigning TCR associations to individual alleles was difficult when HLA alleles, especially DR and DQ, strongly co-occurred.

The V end loses 2 bases and the J end loses 5 bases, and a stretch of 10 bases separates them. CDR1 is given as SNHLY and CDR2 as FYNNEI, both from the germline V gene. CDR3 length: 13 amino acids, cysteine to phenylalanine. Only the CDR3 region is kept as DNA, spanning 39 bases read in frame from base 1. This clone was found a few times. Its cognate antigen has yet to be identified. The record has no base qualities; no much larger clone is one base away. Preparation of the library involved the immunoSEQ multiplex PCR assay. A mixture of 60 forward primers for TCR Vbeta segments and 13 reverse primers for TCR Jbeta segments was used in the multiplex PCR. The CDR3 region of rearranged TCR beta genes was amplified from genomic DNA with a multiplex PCR assay. Amplified TCR beta libraries were sequenced as 87-base-pair reads on the Illumina HiSeq System. For the original study's pipeline: A later analysis counted some 74 million unique TCR beta chains across the 650 to 800 repertoires, and 9.5 million to 11 million of these chains were shared by at least two donors. A nearest-neighbor algorithm error-corrected the raw reads and collapsed the reads into unique sequences, merging closely related sequences to remove PCR and sequencing errors. V, D and J gene segments were assigned by aligning CDR3 sequences to IMGT reference sequences. For a sequence to be retained, a match of at least six nucleotides to both a V gene segment and a J gene segment was required. Rearrangements were classified as productive when the CDR3 lacked stop codons and remained in frame with V and J, and all other rearrangements were classified as non-productive. Following IMGT convention, CDR3 was defined as the stretch from the second conserved V-encoded cysteine up to the conserved J-encoded phenylalanine. The earlier analysis of about 570 of the donors excluded any sequence lacking an unambiguous match to a single V gene segment. In an earlier analysis of 587 of the donors, a V segment was called functional when productive rearrangements were above 56.7%, and segregating when the standard deviation between donors exceeded 5%. A statistical classification framework was built to diagnose cytomegalovirus status from the catalog of TCR beta chain sequences. A later analysis assigned V and J genes by comparing TCR nucleotide sequences with IMGT/GENE-DB human TR gene sequences. In a later analysis, CDR3 sequences and most-parsimonious VDJ recombination scenarios were assigned using the TCRdist pipeline. In a later analysis, each TCR beta chain was defined by its CDR3 amino acid sequence together with its V-gene family, and reads lacking a unique V-gene family were excluded. To address suspected cross-contamination and a sequencing artifact, a later analysis removed approximately 590 highly shared, low-generation-probability nucleotide sequences. In a later analysis, a clonal expansion index for each public chain was calculated from normalized within-repertoire ranks of inferred template counts. In a later analysis, generation probabilities were computed with a VDJ recombination model fitted to out-of-frame rearrangements, and the resulting probabilities were checked against IGoR. A later analysis scored TCR-TCR, TCR-HLA and TCR-CMV co-occurrence with hypergeometric tests, applying a repertoire-size bias correction to TCR pairs. In a later analysis, false discovery rates were estimated by permuting HLA or CMV assignments 20 times. A later analysis grouped co-occurring TCRs with DBSCAN, adding TCRdist sequence similarity when clustering within HLA-allele-positive subsets. For co-occurrence clustering, repertoires with fewer than 30,000 or more than 120,000 public chains were excluded, along with five or six repertoires with anomalous nucleotide sharing. Not all clones reach the TCRdb copy of this immuneACCESS table, which keeps in-frame sequences only. Checked studies attribute under half of the gap to unresolved V genes and leave the rest unexplained. Clonal size and the V and J genes are those of that table, whereas D and trimming came from the DNA. This sample holds roughly 130,000 clones; about three quarters were observed only once. The ten biggest clones cover around 6.6% of the sample.

The cohort consisted of hundreds of healthy bone marrow donors. At the time of sampling, every cohort member was nominally healthy, though immune exposures that went unrecorded were likely present. The donor was CMV seropositive and was included in the group of 250 to 300 seropositive cohort members. A peripheral blood sample was collected from each donor, and TCR beta sequencing was performed on peripheral blood mononuclear cells. Genomic DNA extraction from the blood cell samples was performed with the Qiagen DNeasy Blood Extraction Kit. This sequence uses TRBV2 and TRBJ2-7, with a weak D call of TRBD1 (5 bases match). The source of this sequence is a middle-aged man in good health and CMV-seropositive. Material for sequencing was PBMCs. For the CDR3, the sequence is CASSEQGMNEQYF. DNA sequence: TGTGCCAGCAGTGAACAGGGAATGAACGAGCAGTACTTC.